This T cell receptor beta chain was obtained from a study of T cell responses to AZD1222 COVID-19 vaccine. The method was immunoSEQ multiplex PCR; TCRdb's version includes in-frame clones alone and lacks a portion of them. The data contain about 140,000 clones, 90% to 95% of them seen just once; the ten biggest clones take up more than 0.9%. This clonotype was sampled from an adult who received the AZD1222 COVID-19 vaccine. This specimen consisted of peripheral blood, obtained 28 days after the second AZD1222 dose.

Here the CDR3 reads CASSPGLAPGYEQYF. CDR3 bases: TGTGCCAGCAGCCCGGGACTAGCGCCAGGCTACGAGCAGTACTTC. The chain links TRBV14 to TRBJ2-7; TRBD2 agrees at 10 bases. Germline V gene lookup returns CDR1 SGHDN and CDR2 FVKESK. After removal of 4 bases from V and 3 bases from J, the junction contained 6 bases not matched to a gene. The CDR3 loop spans 15 amino acids.